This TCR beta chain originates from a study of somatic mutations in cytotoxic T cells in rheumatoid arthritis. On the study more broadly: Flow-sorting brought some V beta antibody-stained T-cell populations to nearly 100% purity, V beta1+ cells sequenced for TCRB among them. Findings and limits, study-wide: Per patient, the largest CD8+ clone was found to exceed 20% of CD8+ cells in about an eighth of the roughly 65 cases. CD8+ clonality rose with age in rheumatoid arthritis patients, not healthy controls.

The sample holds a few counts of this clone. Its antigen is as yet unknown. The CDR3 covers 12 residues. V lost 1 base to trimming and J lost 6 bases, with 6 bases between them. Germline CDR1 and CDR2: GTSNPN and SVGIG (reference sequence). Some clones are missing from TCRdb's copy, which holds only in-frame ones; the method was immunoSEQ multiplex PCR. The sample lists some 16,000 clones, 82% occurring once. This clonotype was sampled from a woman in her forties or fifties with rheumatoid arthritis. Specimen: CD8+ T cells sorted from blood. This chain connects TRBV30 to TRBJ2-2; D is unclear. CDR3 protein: CAWSGVSGELFF. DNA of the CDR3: TGTGCCTGGAGTGGGGTGTCCGGGGAGCTGTTTTTT.